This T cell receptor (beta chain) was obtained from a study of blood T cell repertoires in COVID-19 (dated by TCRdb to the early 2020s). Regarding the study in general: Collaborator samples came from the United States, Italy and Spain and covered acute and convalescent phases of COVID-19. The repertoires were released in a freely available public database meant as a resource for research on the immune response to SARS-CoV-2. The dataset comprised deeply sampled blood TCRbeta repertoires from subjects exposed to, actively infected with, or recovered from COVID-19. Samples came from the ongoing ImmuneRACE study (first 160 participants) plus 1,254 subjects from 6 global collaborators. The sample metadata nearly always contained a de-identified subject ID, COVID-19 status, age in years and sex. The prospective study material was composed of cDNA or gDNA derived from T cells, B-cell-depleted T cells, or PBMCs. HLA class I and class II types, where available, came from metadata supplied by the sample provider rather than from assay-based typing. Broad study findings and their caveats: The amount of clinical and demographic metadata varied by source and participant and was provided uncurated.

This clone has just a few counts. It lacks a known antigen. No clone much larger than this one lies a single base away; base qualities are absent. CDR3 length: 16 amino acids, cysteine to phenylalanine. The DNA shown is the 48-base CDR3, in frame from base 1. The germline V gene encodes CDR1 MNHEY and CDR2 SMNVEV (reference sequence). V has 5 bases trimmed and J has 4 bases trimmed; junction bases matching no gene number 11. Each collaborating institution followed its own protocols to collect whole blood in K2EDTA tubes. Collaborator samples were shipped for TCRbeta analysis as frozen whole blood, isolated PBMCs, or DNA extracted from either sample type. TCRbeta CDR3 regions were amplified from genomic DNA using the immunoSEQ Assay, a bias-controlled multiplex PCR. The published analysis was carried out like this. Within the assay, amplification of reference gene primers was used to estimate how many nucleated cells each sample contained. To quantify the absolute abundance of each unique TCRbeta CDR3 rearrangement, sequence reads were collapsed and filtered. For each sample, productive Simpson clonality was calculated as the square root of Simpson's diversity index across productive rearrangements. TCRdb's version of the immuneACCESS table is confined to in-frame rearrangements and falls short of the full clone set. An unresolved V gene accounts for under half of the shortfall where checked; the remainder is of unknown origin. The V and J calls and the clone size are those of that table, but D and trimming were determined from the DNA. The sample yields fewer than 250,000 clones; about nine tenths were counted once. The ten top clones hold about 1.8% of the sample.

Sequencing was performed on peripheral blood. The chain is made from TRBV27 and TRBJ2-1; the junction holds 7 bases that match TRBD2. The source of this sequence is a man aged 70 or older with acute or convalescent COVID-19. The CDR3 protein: CASSPLSGMGYNEQFF. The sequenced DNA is TGTGCCAGCAGTCCGCTGAGCGGGATGGGGTACAATGAGCAGTTCTTC.